Included here is one T cell receptor beta chain sequence, with context. The data derive from a study of sequential checkpoint blockade in melanoma. Method: immunoSEQ multiplex PCR; TCRdb's copy keeps in-frame clones and lacks some. The sample lists under 25,000 clones; 70% to 80% were seen once. The CDR3 has 13 amino acids. The germline CDR1 and CDR2 sequences are SGHRS and YFSETQ. Treatment defined: randomized to nivolumab then ipilimumab (arm A) or the reverse (arm B). Live CD3+CD8+ CD19− CD56− cells were sorted from PBMCs. The material sequenced was CD8+ T cells sorted from blood (inferred from file names), taken from a patient given nivolumab and ipilimumab in sequence. The receptor was derived from a human donor with melanoma. The chain joins TRBV5-1 to TRBJ2-5, with 8 bases identical to TRBD1. The DNA end favors TRBJ2-7, so the J call may be wrong. This CDR3 reads CASSIDRGNEQYF. The CDR3, as DNA: TGCGCCAGCAGCATAGACAGGGGCAACGAGCAGTACTTC.